Listed below are T cell receptor beta chains from one sample, sequenced in a study of blood T cell repertoires in COVID-19. Profiling relied on immunoSEQ multiplex PCR, and the TCRdb table lists in-frame clones only, not all of them. The sample carries around 260,000 clones, around 90% recorded once. The source material was peripheral blood. All receptors derive from a man aged 60 to 69 who had recovered from COVID-19. The CDR3 runs from the conserved cysteine through the conserved F or W. D genes are given only for firm matches. Size is stated for part of the rows, as once, few or many counts, or as a class when the clone is expanded.

v_call: TRBV19; j_call: TRBJ2-3; clone_size: .; d_call: TRBD1; cdr3_nt: TGTGCCAGTAGTATAGAGAGGGACAGGGCTCGCGCAGATACGCAGTATTTT; cdr3_aa: CASSIERDRARADTQYF
v_call: TRBV5-1; j_call: TRBJ1-4; clone_size: .; d_call: TRBD1; cdr3_nt: TGCGCCAGCCAACGGACAGGGGCGACTAATGAAAAACTGTTTTTT; cdr3_aa: CASQRTGATNEKLFF
v_call: TRBV2; j_call: TRBJ1-5; clone_size: .; d_call: .; cdr3_nt: TGTGCCAGCAGTGCCCCCCTTAGTCAGCCCCAGCATTTT; cdr3_aa: CASSAPLSQPQHF
v_call: TRBV3-1/TRBV3-2; j_call: TRBJ2-1; clone_size: few; d_call: .; cdr3_nt: TGTGCCAGCAGCCCCATCCTGGCCCCCTACAATGAGCAGTTCTTC; cdr3_aa: CASSPILAPYNEQFF
v_call: TRBV18; j_call: TRBJ2-2; clone_size: .; d_call: .; cdr3_nt: TGTGCCAGCTCACCTCGGAGGAGCGACACCGGGGAGCTGTTTTTT; cdr3_aa: CASSPRRSDTGELFF
v_call: TRBV18; j_call: TRBJ2-3; clone_size: .; d_call: TRBD2; cdr3_nt: TGTGCCAGCTCACCGCTTAGCGGGGGGGCTGGAGATACGCAGTATTTT; cdr3_aa: CASSPLSGGAGDTQYF
v_call: TRBV6-4; j_call: TRBJ2-3; clone_size: .; d_call: .; cdr3_nt: TGTGCCAGCAGTGACTCGTCTACTCCGCCGCGGGGTACGCAGTATTTT; cdr3_aa: CASSDSSTPPRGTQYF
v_call: TRBV6-2/TRBV6-3; j_call: TRBJ2-7; clone_size: .; d_call: TRBD2; cdr3_nt: TGTGCCAGCAGTTACTCCCAGCTAGCGGTGATCTCCTACGAGCAGTACTTC; cdr3_aa: CASSYSQLAVISYEQYF
v_call: TRBV9; j_call: TRBJ1-2; clone_size: few; d_call: .; cdr3_nt: TGTGCCAGCAGCGTAGTTTCACAGGGCTATGGCTACACCTTC; cdr3_aa: CASSVVSQGYGYTF
v_call: TRBV6-4; j_call: TRBJ1-2; clone_size: .; d_call: .; cdr3_nt: TGTGCCAGCACTGGGACAACCAGTCAGGGCTACACCTTC; cdr3_aa: CASTGTTSQGYTF
v_call: TRBV5-1; j_call: TRBJ2-3; clone_size: .; d_call: TRBD2; cdr3_nt: TGCGCCAGCAGCTTGGATAGCGGGGGCCACACAGATACGCAGTATTTT; cdr3_aa: CASSLDSGGHTDTQYF
v_call: TRBV14; j_call: TRBJ2-1; clone_size: .; d_call: TRBD2; cdr3_nt: TGTGCCAGCAGCCAAGATTTTAGGACTAGCGGGGGAAACAATGAGCAGTTCTTC; cdr3_aa: CASSQDFRTSGGNNEQFF
v_call: TRBV6-4; j_call: TRBJ2-7; clone_size: .; d_call: TRBD2; cdr3_nt: TGTGCCGGGAGTACTAGGACTAGCGGATTATCCTACGAGCAGTACTTC; cdr3_aa: CAGSTRTSGLSYEQYF
v_call: TRBV9; j_call: TRBJ2-1; clone_size: .; d_call: TRBD2; cdr3_nt: TGTGCCAGCAGCGGAGTAGCGGGGGCCTACTACAATGAGCAGTTCTTC; cdr3_aa: CASSGVAGAYYNEQFF
v_call: TRBV30; j_call: TRBJ1-5; clone_size: .; d_call: .; cdr3_nt: TGTGCCTGGAGTGAGGACAGCCATAGCAATCAGCCCCAGCATTTT; cdr3_aa: CAWSEDSHSNQPQHF
v_call: TRBV6-5; j_call: TRBJ1-5; clone_size: few; d_call: TRBD1; cdr3_nt: TGTGCCAGCAGTACCTCGGGACAGAGCAATCAGCCCCAGCATTTT; cdr3_aa: CASSTSGQSNQPQHF
v_call: TRBV5-1; j_call: TRBJ2-1; clone_size: .; d_call: TRBD2; cdr3_nt: TGCGCCAGCAGCTTGGTACTGGCGGGGGATTACAATGAGCAGTTCTTC; cdr3_aa: CASSLVLAGDYNEQFF
v_call: TRBV20-1; j_call: TRBJ1-6; clone_size: few; d_call: .; cdr3_nt: TGCAGTGCTGGGGACACCAGCTTT; cdr3_aa: CSAGDTSF
v_call: TRBV10-1; j_call: TRBJ2-1; clone_size: .; d_call: TRBD1; cdr3_nt: TGCGCCAGCAGTGAGTCAGGGGGCGCGAGGCAGTTCTTC; cdr3_aa: CASSESGGARQFF
v_call: TRBV19; j_call: TRBJ1-1; clone_size: .; d_call: .; cdr3_nt: TGTGCCAGTACATACTCGGGTCCCAGCACTGAAGCTTTCTTT; cdr3_aa: CASTYSGPSTEAFF
v_call: TRBV9; j_call: TRBJ1-2; clone_size: .; d_call: .; cdr3_nt: TGTGCCAGCAGCCAAAAACCGGACTCTGGGCCTGGCTACACCTTC; cdr3_aa: CASSQKPDSGPGYTF
v_call: TRBV6-4; j_call: TRBJ1-2; clone_size: .; d_call: .; cdr3_nt: TGTGCCAGCAGTATGAGCTCTCTCGCCTATGGCTACACCTTC; cdr3_aa: CASSMSSLAYGYTF
v_call: TRBV3-1/TRBV3-2; j_call: TRBJ2-7; clone_size: .; d_call: .; cdr3_nt: TGTGCCAGCAGCCAAGATCGAACTACAACCTACGAGCAGTACTTC; cdr3_aa: CASSQDRTTTYEQYF
v_call: TRBV7-3; j_call: TRBJ1-3; clone_size: .; d_call: .; cdr3_nt: TGTGCCAGCAGCTTAATTAAGGAGATTGCTGGAAACACCATATATTTT; cdr3_aa: CASSLIKEIAGNTIYF
v_call: TRBV7-9; j_call: TRBJ2-3; clone_size: .; d_call: .; cdr3_nt: TGTGCCAGCAGCTCGGCACATAGAGGGACAGATACGCAGTATTTT; cdr3_aa: CASSSAHRGTDTQYF
v_call: TRBV9; j_call: TRBJ2-7; clone_size: .; d_call: .; cdr3_nt: TGTGCCAGCAGCGTAGCTTCTCCCAGCTACGAGCAGTACTTC; cdr3_aa: CASSVASPSYEQYF
v_call: TRBV15; j_call: TRBJ2-1; clone_size: .; d_call: TRBD2; cdr3_nt: TGTGCCACCAGCAGAAGCTGGGGGGGTGAGCAGTTCTTC; cdr3_aa: CATSRSWGGEQFF
v_call: TRBV7-2; j_call: TRBJ2-7; clone_size: .; d_call: .; cdr3_nt: TGTGCCAGCAGCTTAGAATCTGGGGACAACTACGAGCAGTACTTC; cdr3_aa: CASSLESGDNYEQYF
v_call: TRBV6-5; j_call: TRBJ2-1; clone_size: .; d_call: .; cdr3_nt: TGTGCCAGCAGCGGGGTTTATGAGCAGTTCTTC; cdr3_aa: CASSGVYEQFF
v_call: TRBV27; j_call: TRBJ1-4; clone_size: .; d_call: TRBD1; cdr3_nt: TGTGCCAGCAGTCTAACCGGGACAGGGTTTAGGGGTGAAAAACTGTTTTTT; cdr3_aa: CASSLTGTGFRGEKLFF
v_call: TRBV6-5; j_call: TRBJ1-1; clone_size: .; d_call: .; cdr3_nt: TGTGCCAGCAGTTCTCTTGGCACGGGCACTGAAGCTTTCTTT; cdr3_aa: CASSSLGTGTEAFF
v_call: TRBV27; j_call: TRBJ1-2; clone_size: .; d_call: TRBD1; cdr3_nt: TGTGCCAGCAGTACCAGGGGGCAGTCGGGCTACACCTTC; cdr3_aa: CASSTRGQSGYTF
v_call: TRBV5-1; j_call: TRBJ1-2; clone_size: .; d_call: .; cdr3_nt: TGCGCCAGCAGCTTGGGTTCGGGGTACGACTATGGCTACACCTTC; cdr3_aa: CASSLGSGYDYGYTF
v_call: TRBV11-2; j_call: TRBJ1-3; clone_size: .; d_call: .; cdr3_nt: TGTGCCAGCAGCCCGGCGGGCAGTTCTGGAAACACCATATATTTT; cdr3_aa: CASSPAGSSGNTIYF
v_call: TRBV12-3/TRBV12-4; j_call: TRBJ1-1; clone_size: .; d_call: .; cdr3_nt: TGTGCCAGCAGTTCATTGTCGAACACTGAAGCTTTCTTT; cdr3_aa: CASSSLSNTEAFF
v_call: TRBV7-2; j_call: TRBJ2-7; clone_size: .; d_call: .; cdr3_nt: TGTGCCAGCGGACGGCCAGGCAGCGGGTCCTACGAGCAGTACTTC; cdr3_aa: CASGRPGSGSYEQYF
v_call: TRBV5-5; j_call: TRBJ2-7; clone_size: .; d_call: TRBD1; cdr3_nt: TGTGCCAGCAGCTTGGAACAGGGGAAGCAGTACTTC; cdr3_aa: CASSLEQGKQYF
v_call: TRBV18; j_call: TRBJ2-7; clone_size: once; d_call: .; cdr3_nt: TGTGCCAGCTCACTTCCCTCTTACGAGCAGTACTTC; cdr3_aa: CASSLPSYEQYF
v_call: TRBV19; j_call: TRBJ2-7; clone_size: .; d_call: TRBD2; cdr3_nt: TGTGCCAGTAGTAAACTAGCGGGGGCCTACGAGCAGTACTTC; cdr3_aa: CASSKLAGAYEQYF
v_call: TRBV15; j_call: TRBJ2-1; clone_size: .; d_call: TRBD1; cdr3_nt: TGTGCCACCAGCAGAGGGACAGGTTCTAATAAGAATGAGCAGTTCTTC; cdr3_aa: CATSRGTGSNKNEQFF
v_call: TRBV4-2; j_call: TRBJ2-3; clone_size: .; d_call: .; cdr3_nt: TGTGCCAGCAGCCAAGCTCAGGCAGATACGCAGTATTTT; cdr3_aa: CASSQAQADTQYF
v_call: TRBV6-6; j_call: TRBJ2-2; clone_size: .; d_call: .; cdr3_nt: TGTGCCAGCACCATACCTCCGAGTCCCGGGGAGCTGTTTTTT; cdr3_aa: CASTIPPSPGELFF
v_call: TRBV24-1; j_call: TRBJ2-7; clone_size: .; d_call: .; cdr3_nt: TGTGCCACCAGTGCAGGGTCCCCTCTGGTGAGTAGGCAGTACTTC; cdr3_aa: CATSAGSPLVSRQYF
v_call: TRBV5-1; j_call: TRBJ2-5; clone_size: .; d_call: TRBD2; cdr3_nt: TGCGCCAGCAGCGCCCGACTAGCGGGGAACCAAGAGACCCAGTACTTC; cdr3_aa: CASSARLAGNQETQYF
v_call: TRBV7-2; j_call: TRBJ2-1; clone_size: .; d_call: .; cdr3_nt: TGTGCCAGCAGCGCAAAAAGGACAATTTACAATGAGCAGTTCTTC; cdr3_aa: CASSAKRTIYNEQFF
v_call: TRBV18; j_call: TRBJ1-2; clone_size: .; d_call: .; cdr3_nt: TGTGCCAGCTCACCCAGAATCCTACAGGGTGGGTCTCTAGGCTACACCTTC; cdr3_aa: CASSPRILQGGSLGYTF
v_call: TRBV7-3; j_call: TRBJ2-3; clone_size: .; d_call: .; cdr3_nt: TGTGCCAGCAGCCCAACTTCCAGCACAGATACGCAGTATTTT; cdr3_aa: CASSPTSSTDTQYF
v_call: TRBV14; j_call: TRBJ1-2; clone_size: once; d_call: .; cdr3_nt: TGTGCCAGCAGCCAAGATCTAGTCTATGGCTACACCTTC; cdr3_aa: CASSQDLVYGYTF
v_call: TRBV5-1; j_call: TRBJ1-2; clone_size: once; d_call: .; cdr3_nt: TGCGCCAGCAGCTTGGAAACAGGGAACTATGGCTACACCTTC; cdr3_aa: CASSLETGNYGYTF
v_call: TRBV6-4; j_call: TRBJ1-4; clone_size: .; d_call: .; cdr3_nt: TGTGCCAGCAGTGGTAGCGGACCGAAAAATGAAAAACTGTTTTTT; cdr3_aa: CASSGSGPKNEKLFF
v_call: TRBV27; j_call: TRBJ1-2; clone_size: .; d_call: .; cdr3_nt: TGTGCCAGCAGTTTATCAGAGCAAACAGGGATTGGTTTTTTTGGCTACACCTTC; cdr3_aa: CASSLSEQTGIGFFGYTF
v_call: TRBV7-7; j_call: TRBJ2-7; clone_size: .; d_call: TRBD1; cdr3_nt: TGTGCCAGCAGCTTAGGGACAGGGCACTCCTACGAGCAGTACTTC; cdr3_aa: CASSLGTGHSYEQYF
v_call: TRBV13; j_call: TRBJ2-2; clone_size: .; d_call: TRBD2; cdr3_nt: TGTGCCAGCAGCTATAGCGGGGGGGAGCCCCGCACCGGGGAGCTGTTTTTT; cdr3_aa: CASSYSGGEPRTGELFF
v_call: TRBV7-2; j_call: TRBJ2-1; clone_size: .; d_call: TRBD2; cdr3_nt: TGTGCCAGCAGCTTAGCGGGACTAGTAAGCAATGAGCAGTTCTTC; cdr3_aa: CASSLAGLVSNEQFF
v_call: TRBV7-9; j_call: TRBJ1-4; clone_size: .; d_call: TRBD1; cdr3_nt: TGTGCCAGCAGCCCCGCGACAGGGGTTGAAAAACTGTTTTTT; cdr3_aa: CASSPATGVEKLFF
v_call: TRBV9; j_call: TRBJ2-5; clone_size: .; d_call: TRBD1; cdr3_nt: TGTGCCAGCAGCTCCCCGGGACAGGGTTTAAGAGAGACCCAGTACTTC; cdr3_aa: CASSSPGQGLRETQYF
v_call: TRBV11-3; j_call: TRBJ2-7; clone_size: .; d_call: TRBD1; cdr3_nt: TGTGCCAGCAGCTACCGGACAGGGGGTTCCTACGAGCAGTACTTC; cdr3_aa: CASSYRTGGSYEQYF
v_call: TRBV4-1; j_call: TRBJ2-5; clone_size: .; d_call: TRBD2; cdr3_nt: TGCGCCAGCAGCCAAATGGGGGGGGTTGAGACCCAGTACTTC; cdr3_aa: CASSQMGGVETQYF
v_call: TRBV7-7; j_call: TRBJ2-7; clone_size: .; d_call: TRBD1; cdr3_nt: TGTGCTAGCAGCTCGGAACCGGGACAGGGGATCCACGAGCAGTACTTC; cdr3_aa: CASSSEPGQGIHEQYF